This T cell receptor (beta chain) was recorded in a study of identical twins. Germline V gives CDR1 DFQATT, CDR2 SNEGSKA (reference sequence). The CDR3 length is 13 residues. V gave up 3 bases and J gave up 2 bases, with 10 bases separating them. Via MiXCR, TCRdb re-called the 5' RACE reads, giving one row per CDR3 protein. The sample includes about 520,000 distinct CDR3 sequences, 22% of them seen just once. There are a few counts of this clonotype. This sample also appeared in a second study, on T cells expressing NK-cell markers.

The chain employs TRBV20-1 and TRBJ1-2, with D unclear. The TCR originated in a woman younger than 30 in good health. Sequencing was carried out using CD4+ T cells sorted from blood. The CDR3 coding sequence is TGCAGTGCTAGTAACCGAGCCAACTATGGCTACACCTTC. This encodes CSASNRANYGYTF.